This T cell receptor (beta chain) is from a study of blood T cell repertoires in COVID-19. Study-level background: From T cells, B-cell-depleted T cells, or PBMCs came the material, which was cDNA or gDNA.

Trimming stripped 2 bases from V and 2 bases from J, with 12 bases between. The CDR3 has 15 amino acids. CDR1 and CDR2 (germline): SGHVS, FNYEAQ. In the original analysis: For nucleated cells, counts were estimated from reference gene primer amplification. Libraries were prepared by immunoSEQ multiplex PCR; TCRdb keeps only in-frame clonotypes and omits some of them. That table gives V, J and clone size, and the DNA gave D and trimming. The sample includes 250,000 to 300,000 clones, approximately 87% seen only once; the top ten take 12%. This chain joins TRBV7-6 and TRBJ2-5; D may be TRBD1 (6 bases). The receptor was isolated from a woman younger than 45 with COVID-19, enrolled during active disease. Sequencing was carried out using peripheral blood. CDR3 in DNA: TGTGCCAGCAGCTTAATGTGGGGGCTACAAGAGACCCAGTACTTC. Its protein is CASSLMWGLQETQYF.